The rows below give T cell receptor beta chains drawn from one sample of a study of blood T cell repertoires in COVID-19. The repertoire was sequenced with immunoSEQ multiplex PCR; TCRdb's copy has only in-frame clones and lacks some. This table holds 300,000 to 350,000 clones, around 91% found once. The sample was peripheral blood. Source of these receptors: a woman aged 18-35 years who had recovered from COVID-19. Both conserved end residues are part of each CDR3. Each record gives: V gene, clone size, CDR3 length, J gene, D gene, CDR3 protein, CDR3 DNA. D genes are given only for firm matches. Not all rows give a size; the values are once, few, many and, for expanded clones, a class.

>TRBV18|.|17|TRBJ2-1|.
CASSPLTVASLYNEQFF
TGTGCCAGCTCACCCTTGACGGTAGCATCCCTCTACAATGAGCAGTTCTTC
>TRBV12-3/TRBV12-4|.|12|TRBJ1-4|.
CASSLEREKLFF
TGTGCCAGCAGTTTAGAGAGGGAAAAACTGTTTTTT
>TRBV27|once|13|TRBJ1-2|.
CASRTGGGYGYTF
TGTGCCAGCAGGACGGGGGGAGGCTATGGCTACACCTTC
>TRBV27|.|17|TRBJ1-1|.
CASSFRFPGHLNTEAFF
TGTGCCAGCAGTTTCCGGTTCCCGGGACACCTGAACACTGAAGCTTTCTTT
>TRBV6-1|once|12|TRBJ1-1|.
CASSDRGGRAFF
TGTGCCAGCAGTGATCGAGGGGGTCGAGCTTTCTTT
>TRBV9|.|15|TRBJ2-3|TRBD2
CASSVESGRADTQYF
TGTGCCAGCAGCGTAGAGTCAGGGAGGGCAGATACGCAGTATTTT
>TRBV27|.|15|TRBJ1-2|TRBD1
CASSSPGQLNYGYTF
TGTGCCAGCAGTTCCCCGGGACAGCTTAACTATGGCTACACCTTC
>TRBV12-3/TRBV12-4|.|13|TRBJ2-3|.
CASSYRVLDTQYF
TGTGCCAGCAGTTACAGGGTTTTGGATACGCAGTATTTT
>TRBV6-5|few|12|TRBJ1-2|TRBD1
CASRQGARGYTF
TGTGCCAGCAGACAGGGGGCGCGTGGCTACACCTTC
>TRBV5-5|once|15|TRBJ1-1|.
CASSLQQGFYTEAFF
TGTGCCAGCAGCTTGCAACAGGGATTTTACACTGAAGCTTTCTTT
>TRBV30|once|15|TRBJ1-2|.
CAWREGLRANYGYTF
TGTGCCTGGAGGGAGGGACTGCGAGCTAACTATGGCTACACCTTC
>TRBV2|.|12|TRBJ2-5|TRBD1
CAGGQGRETQYF
TGTGCCGGGGGACAGGGGAGGGAGACCCAGTACTTC
>TRBV23-1|.|15|TRBJ2-5|TRBD2
CASSQSSSGQETQYF
TGCGCCAGCAGTCAATCGTCTAGCGGACAAGAGACCCAGTACTTC
>TRBV7-8|.|16|TRBJ2-3|.
CASSLTPRNPWDTQYF
TGTGCCAGCAGCCTAACCCCGCGGAACCCCTGGGATACGCAGTATTTT
>TRBV27|.|16|TRBJ2-3|TRBD2
CASRALAGGFTDTQYF
TGTGCCAGCAGAGCACTAGCGGGAGGGTTCACAGATACGCAGTATTTT
>TRBV10-3|few|13|TRBJ1-4|.
CAISEQGGEKLFF
TGTGCCATCAGTGAACAGGGCGGAGAAAAACTGTTTTTT
>TRBV19|.|13|TRBJ2-1|.
CASSIGSSGEQFF
TGTGCCAGTAGTATAGGGTCCAGCGGAGAGCAGTTCTTC
>TRBV5-1|.|17|TRBJ2-2|.
CASSRLTGVTGTGELFF
TGCGCCAGCAGCCGGCTGACGGGGGTTACTGGCACCGGGGAGCTGTTTTTT
>TRBV2|.|12|TRBJ1-1|.
CATGNSNTEAFF
TGTGCCACCGGTAACTCGAACACTGAAGCTTTCTTT
>TRBV6-1|.|16|TRBJ1-5|TRBD1
CASSVTRQGIGQPQHF
TGTGCCAGCAGTGTCACAAGACAGGGGATCGGTCAGCCCCAGCATTTT
>TRBV23-1|.|11|TRBJ2-1|.
CASSPSDEQFF
TGCGCCAGCAGTCCGAGCGATGAGCAGTTCTTC
>TRBV6-2/TRBV6-3|.|21|TRBJ2-1|TRBD2
CASSPNPGLAGGSLSYNEQFF
TGTGCCAGCAGTCCAAACCCGGGACTAGCGGGTGGTAGTCTCTCCTACAATGAGCAGTTCTTC
>TRBV2|.|17|TRBJ2-1|TRBD2
CASSEGEAGGYYNEQFF
TGTGCCAGCAGTGAAGGTGAGGCGGGAGGGTACTACAATGAGCAGTTCTTC
>TRBV7-6|.|13|TRBJ2-1|.
CASGSRGDNEQFF
TGTGCCAGCGGTTCCAGGGGGGACAATGAGCAGTTCTTC
>TRBV3-1/TRBV3-2|.|13|TRBJ2-1|.
CASSQTTGTQQFF
TGTGCCAGCAGCCAGACAACCGGGACTCAGCAGTTCTTC
>TRBV27|.|15|TRBJ2-1|.
CASSAGVSSYNEQFF
TGTGCCAGCAGTGCAGGGGTAAGCTCCTACAATGAGCAGTTCTTC
>TRBV18|.|14|TRBJ1-5|.
CASSPTESNQPQHF
TGTGCCAGCTCACCCACTGAAAGCAATCAGCCCCAGCATTTT
>TRBV3-1/TRBV3-2|.|13|TRBJ1-6|.
CASSHSGAPPLHF
TGTGCCAGCAGCCACTCAGGGGCACCACCCCTCCACTTT
>TRBV11-3|.|16|TRBJ1-2|.
CASSLDRGDSFGGYTF
TGTGCCAGCAGCTTAGATCGGGGGGACTCATTTGGCGGCTACACCTTC
>TRBV10-2|.|12|TRBJ2-1|TRBD1
CASSNMTTGGFF
TGCGCCAGCAGTAACATGACGACAGGGGGGTTCTTC
>TRBV10-1|.|15|TRBJ1-5|.
CASSEPGHPNQPQHF
TGCGCCAGCAGTGAACCGGGACACCCTAATCAGCCCCAGCATTTT
>TRBV3-1/TRBV3-2|.|14|TRBJ2-2|.
CASSQGPRSGELFF
TGTGCCAGCAGCCAAGGTCCCAGATCCGGGGAGCTGTTTTTT
>TRBV4-3|.|15|TRBJ1-2|.
CASSQIGQGLYGYTF
TGCGCCAGCAGCCAAATCGGGCAGGGACTCTATGGCTACACCTTC
>TRBV29-1|.|12|TRBJ2-5|.
CSVKTGKETQYF
TGCAGCGTAAAGACAGGCAAAGAGACCCAGTACTTC
>TRBV19|once|19|TRBJ1-5|.
CARGHRYRDTAGWNQPQHF
TGTGCCAGAGGACACAGATACCGCGACACGGCCGGGTGGAATCAGCCCCAGCATTTT
>TRBV5-1|.|14|TRBJ1-2|.
CASSLAQGYDGYTF
TGCGCCAGCAGCTTGGCTCAGGGATATGATGGCTACACCTTC